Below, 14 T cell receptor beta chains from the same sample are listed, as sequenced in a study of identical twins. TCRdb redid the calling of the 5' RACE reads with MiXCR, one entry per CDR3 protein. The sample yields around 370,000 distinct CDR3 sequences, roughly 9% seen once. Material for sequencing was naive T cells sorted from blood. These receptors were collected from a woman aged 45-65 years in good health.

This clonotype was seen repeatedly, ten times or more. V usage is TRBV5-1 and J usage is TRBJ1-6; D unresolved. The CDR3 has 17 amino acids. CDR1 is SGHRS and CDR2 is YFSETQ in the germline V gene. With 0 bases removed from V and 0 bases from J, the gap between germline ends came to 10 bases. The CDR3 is CASSLAERSSYNSPLHF. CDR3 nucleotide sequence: TGCGCCAGCAGCTTGGCGGAGAGGAGCTCCTATAATTCACCCCTCCACTTT. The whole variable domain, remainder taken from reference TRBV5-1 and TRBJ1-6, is KAGVTQTPRYLIKTRGQQVTLSCSPISGHRSVSWYQQTPGQGLQFLFEYFSETQRNKGNFPGRFSGRQFSNSRSEMNVSTLELGDSALYLCASSLAERSSYNSPLHFGNGTRLTVT.

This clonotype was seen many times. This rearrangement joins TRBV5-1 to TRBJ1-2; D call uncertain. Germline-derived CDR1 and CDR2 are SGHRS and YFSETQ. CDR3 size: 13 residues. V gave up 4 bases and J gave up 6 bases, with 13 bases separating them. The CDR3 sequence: CASSLGHGDGYTF. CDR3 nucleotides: TGCGCCAGCAGCCTTGGGCACGGGGATGGCTACACCTTC.

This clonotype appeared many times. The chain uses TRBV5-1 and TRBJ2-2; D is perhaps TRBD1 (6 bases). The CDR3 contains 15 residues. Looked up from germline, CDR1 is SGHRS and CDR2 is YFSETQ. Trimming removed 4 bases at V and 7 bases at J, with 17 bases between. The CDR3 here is CASSIRTETDGELFF. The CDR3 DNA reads TGCGCCAGCAGCATTCGGACAGAAACGGACGGGGAGCTGTTTTTT.

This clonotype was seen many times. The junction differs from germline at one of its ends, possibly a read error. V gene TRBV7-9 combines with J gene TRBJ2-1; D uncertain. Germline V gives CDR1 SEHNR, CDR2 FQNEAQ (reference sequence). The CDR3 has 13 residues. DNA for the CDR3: TGTGCCAGCAGCTTAGCGGGAAAACCTGAATTGATCTTC. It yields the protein CASSLAGKPELIF.

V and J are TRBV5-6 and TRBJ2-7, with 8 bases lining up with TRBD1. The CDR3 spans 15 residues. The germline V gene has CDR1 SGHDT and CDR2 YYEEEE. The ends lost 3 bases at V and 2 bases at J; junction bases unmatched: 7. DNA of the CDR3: TGTGCCAGCAGCTCCTGGACAGGGAGTACCTACGAGCAGTACGTC. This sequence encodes CASSSWTGSTYEQYV.

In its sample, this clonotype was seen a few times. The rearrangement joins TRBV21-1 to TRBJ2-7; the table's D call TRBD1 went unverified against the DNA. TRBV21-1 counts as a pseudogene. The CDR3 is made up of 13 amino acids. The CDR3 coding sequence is TGTGCCAGCACCCCCGGGACAAATTCCGAGCAGTACTTC. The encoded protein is CASTPGTNSEQYF.

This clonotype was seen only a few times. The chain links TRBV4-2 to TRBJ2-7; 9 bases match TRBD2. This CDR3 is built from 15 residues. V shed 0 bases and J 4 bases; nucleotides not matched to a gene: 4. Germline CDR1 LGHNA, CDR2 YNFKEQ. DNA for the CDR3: TGTGCCAGCAGCCAAGATTTTAGCGGGGGATACGAGCAGTACGTC. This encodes CASSQDFSGGYEQYV.

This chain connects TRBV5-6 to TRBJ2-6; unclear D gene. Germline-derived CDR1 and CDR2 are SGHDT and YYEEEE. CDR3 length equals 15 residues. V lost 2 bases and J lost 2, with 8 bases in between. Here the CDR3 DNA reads TGTGCCAGCAGCTTCAGAATCACTGGGGCCAACGTCCTGACTTTC. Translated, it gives CASSFRITGANVLTF.

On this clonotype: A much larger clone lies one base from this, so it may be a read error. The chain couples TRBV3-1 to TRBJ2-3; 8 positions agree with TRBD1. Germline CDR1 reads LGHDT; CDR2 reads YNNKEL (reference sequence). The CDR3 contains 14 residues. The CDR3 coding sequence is TGTGCCGGCAGCCACAGGGGGAGGACAGATACGCAGTATTTT. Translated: CAGSHRGRTDTQYF.

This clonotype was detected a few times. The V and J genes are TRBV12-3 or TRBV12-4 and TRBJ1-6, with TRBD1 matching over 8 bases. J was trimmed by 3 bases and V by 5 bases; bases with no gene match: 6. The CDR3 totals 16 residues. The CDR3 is CASSRRTGNYNSPLHF. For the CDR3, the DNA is TGTGCCAGCAGTAGGAGGACAGGGAACTATAATTCACCCCTCCACTTT.

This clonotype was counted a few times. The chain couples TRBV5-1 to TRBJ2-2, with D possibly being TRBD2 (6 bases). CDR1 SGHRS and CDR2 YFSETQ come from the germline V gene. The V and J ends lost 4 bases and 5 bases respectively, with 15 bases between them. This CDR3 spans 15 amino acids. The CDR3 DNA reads TGCGCCAGCAGCCCATATAGCGGAATAACCGGGGAGCTGTTTTTT. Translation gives CASSPYSGITGELFF.

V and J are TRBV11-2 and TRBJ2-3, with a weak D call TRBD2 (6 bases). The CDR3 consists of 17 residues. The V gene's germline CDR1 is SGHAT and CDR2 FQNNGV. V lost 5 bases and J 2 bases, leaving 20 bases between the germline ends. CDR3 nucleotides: TGTGCCAGCAGCCCCTTTTTGCGGGGCGGAGCCACAGATACGCAGTATTTT. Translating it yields CASSPFLRGGATDTQYF.

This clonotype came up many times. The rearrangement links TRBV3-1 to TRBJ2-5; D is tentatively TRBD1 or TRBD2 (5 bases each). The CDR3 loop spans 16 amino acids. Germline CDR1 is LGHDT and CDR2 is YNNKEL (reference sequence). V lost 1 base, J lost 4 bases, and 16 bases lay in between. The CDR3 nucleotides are TGTGCCAGCAGCCAAGTCGGGCCGGAGAGGGGAGAGACCCAGTACTTC. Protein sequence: CASSQVGPERGETQYF.

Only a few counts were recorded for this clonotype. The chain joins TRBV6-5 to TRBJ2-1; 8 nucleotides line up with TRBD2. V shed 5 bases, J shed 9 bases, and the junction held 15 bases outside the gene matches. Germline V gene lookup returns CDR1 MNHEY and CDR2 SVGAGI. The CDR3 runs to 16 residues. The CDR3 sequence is CASSEQSGSGFSEQFF. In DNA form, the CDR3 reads TGTGCCAGCAGTGAACAAAGCGGGAGCGGCTTTAGTGAGCAGTTCTTC.